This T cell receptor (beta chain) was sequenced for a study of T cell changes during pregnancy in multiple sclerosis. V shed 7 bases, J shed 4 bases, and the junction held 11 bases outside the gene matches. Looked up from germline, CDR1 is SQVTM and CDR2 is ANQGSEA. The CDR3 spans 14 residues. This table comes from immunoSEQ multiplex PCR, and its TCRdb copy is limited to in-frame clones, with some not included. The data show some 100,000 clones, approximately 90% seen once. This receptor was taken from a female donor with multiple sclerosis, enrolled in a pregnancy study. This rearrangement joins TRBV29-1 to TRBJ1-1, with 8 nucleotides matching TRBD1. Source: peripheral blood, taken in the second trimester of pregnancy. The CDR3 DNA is TGCAGCGCCAGACCCCGGGACAGGAGCACTGAAGCTTTCTTT. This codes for CSARPRDRSTEAFF.